This T cell receptor (beta chain) was captured in a study of shared clonotypes between healthy human individuals. About the study: Three CD4 naive, three CD4 memory, two CD8 naive and one CD8 memory plate were used per donor.

Per the germline V gene, CDR1 is SGDLS and CDR2 is YYNGEE. The V gene lost 5 bases and the J gene lost 5 bases, with 16 bases spanning the gap. The CDR3 sequence is 14 residues long. Only in-frame clones appear in the TCRdb table, and some are missing; sequencing was by immunoSEQ multiplex PCR. Here the sample spans roughly 1 million clones, about 74% being singletons. This clone was recorded many times. This TCR came from a man younger than 30 in good health. The gene calls are TRBV9 and TRBJ1-1; perhaps TRBD1 as D (5 bases). The sample comprised memory CD4+ T cells sorted from blood. Noted subset: CD45RA-negative fraction. DNA of the CDR3: TGTGCCAGCAGGGGGCAGGGCGATGGAACTGAAGCTTTCTTT. Its protein product is CASRGQGDGTEAFF.